Following are 19 T cell receptor beta chains from one sample sequenced in a study of regulatory T cells in long-lasting Graves disease. Regarding time point: newly diagnosed GD, antithyroid drugs for less than 3 months. TCR sequences were obtained from RNA taken from PBMCs. Construction of the TCR beta libraries employed iRepertoire HTBI primers in conjunction with Arm-PCR of CDR3 regions. MiXCR was run by TCRdb on the multiplex PCR reads, yielding one entry per CDR3 protein. Of fewer than 450,000 distinct CDR3 sequences in the sample, approximately 16% are singletons; the top ten hold approximately 8%. The same sample was also used in a study of T cells in Graves' hyperthyroidism and ophthalmopathy.

The sequences come from peripheral blood mononuclear cells (PBMCs), collected at new diagnosis, from a patient treated with antithyroid drugs. All receptors derive from a woman in her 40s with Graves disease.

The chain employs TRBV20-1 and TRBJ1-3; 11 bases line up with TRBD1. This CDR3 region has 15 residues. Germline assignment: CDR1 DFQATT and CDR2 SNEGSKA (reference sequence). V lost 0 bases, J lost 9 bases, and 7 bases stayed unmatched. The CDR3 DNA sequence: TGCAGTGCTAGAGACCTCGGACAGGGGGCAACCACCATATATTTT. It codes for CSARDLGQGATTIYF.

This clonotype was seen many times. The chain uses TRBV20-1 and TRBJ1-5, with D uncertain. Germline CDR1 DFQATT, CDR2 SNEGSKA (reference sequence). This CDR3 has 12 residues. Trimming left V 3 bases short and J 5 bases short, with 8 bases between. This CDR3 reads CSASHGDQPQHF. The CDR3 DNA sequence: TGCAGTGCTAGCCACGGCGATCAGCCCCAGCATTTT.

The table lists this clonotype with a few counts. The rearrangement uses TRBV18 and TRBJ2-2, with TRBD2 identical over 10 bases. V gave up 5 bases and J gave up 1 base; unmatched junction bases: 7. The CDR3 has 17 amino acids. The V gene's germline CDR1 is KGHSH and CDR2 LQKENI. The CDR3 coding sequence is TGTGCCAGCTCATCCGGACTAGCGGCAAGGAACACCGGGGAGCTGTTTTTT. Its protein product is CASSSGLAARNTGELFF.

This clonotype has a handful of counts. V and J are TRBV6-1 and TRBJ2-2; D call uncertain. Germline CDR1 is MNHNS and CDR2 is SASEGT. V was clipped by 6 bases and J by 4 bases, with 9 bases between them. The CDR3 loop spans 13 amino acids. CDR3 amino acids: CASSKGPTGELFF. The CDR3 bases are TGTGCCAGCAGCAAGGGTCCCACCGGGGAGCTGTTTTTT.

The chain combines TRBV10-3 with TRBJ2-7; the D is unclear. This CDR3 is 16 amino acids long. Trimming took 0 bases from V and 3 from J, leaving 15 bases between them. Germline V gives CDR1 ENHRY, CDR2 SYGVKD. The CDR3 is CAISESEGNGFYEQYF. The CDR3 DNA reads TGTGCCATCAGTGAGTCGGAAGGGAATGGCTTCTACGAGCAGTACTTC.

Ten or more counts support this clonotype. The rearrangement joins TRBV9 to TRBJ2-1; TRBD2 aligns across 8 bases. There are 17 residues in the CDR3. With V trimmed by 0 bases and J by 4 bases, 9 bases remained unmatched. The germline V gene has CDR1 SGDLS and CDR2 YYNGEE. CDR3 in DNA: TGTGCCAGCAGCGTAGGATCGGTGATAGCGGGGTACAATGAGCAGTTCTTC. Residues: CASSVGSVIAGYNEQFF.

This clonotype was counted many times. The rearrangement uses TRBV20-1 and TRBJ2-7; D gene unclear. Germline V gives CDR1 DFQATT, CDR2 SNEGSKA (reference sequence). The ends were cut back, 0 bases at V and 7 bases at J, with 22 bases in the middle. The CDR3 covers 16 residues. The chain's CDR3 is CSARDLRLVGSLEQYF. The CDR3 DNA reads as TGCAGTGCTAGAGATCTTAGGCTAGTGGGCAGTTTGGAGCAGTACTTC.

Of note for this clonotype: This likely stems from a read error, as it lies one base from a far larger clone. The CDR3 nucleotides are TGTGCCGGCAGTGCACAGGGGAATAAGAACACCGGGGAGCTGTTTTTT. Translating it yields CAGSAQGNKNTGELFF. The V call is TRBV11-2, the J call TRBJ2-2, with 7 positions matching TRBD1. The CDR3 is made up of 16 amino acids. Germline CDR1 and CDR2: SGHAT and FQNNGV.

In this sample, this clonotype turned up many times. The chain recombines TRBV12-3 or TRBV12-4 with TRBJ2-1; D is possibly TRBD2 (5 bases). The V end lost 6 bases, the J end lost 5 bases, and 11 bases lay between the germline ends. The CDR3 has 13 residues. The chain's CDR3 is CASRSTTNNEQFF. The CDR3 DNA is TGTGCCAGCAGATCGACTACAAACAATGAGCAGTTCTTC.

The chain carries TRBV30 and TRBJ2-7, with D unresolved. The CDR3 is 13 amino acids. Germline loops: CDR1 GTSNPN, CDR2 SVGIG (reference sequence). V was cut by 4 bases and J by 2 bases, with 12 bases left in between. The CDR3 nucleotides read TGTGCCTGGACAATCGACCGGGCCTACGAGCAGTACTTC. This codes for CAWTIDRAYEQYF. Full variable domain (missing parts from reference TRBV30 and TRBJ2-7): SQTIHQWPATLVQPVGSPLSLECTVEGTSNPNLYWYRQAAGRGLQLLFYSVGIGQISSEVPQNLSASRPQDRQFILSSKKLLLSDSGFYLCAWTIDRAYEQYFGPGTRLTVT.

This clonotype was counted many times. This sequence joins TRBV28 and TRBJ1-2, with unresolved D. V gave up 5 bases and J gave up 4 bases, with 14 bases separating them. CDR3 size: 14 residues. Germline CDR1 is MDHEN and CDR2 is SYDVKM. CDR3 sequence: CASSLVGLGYGYTF. The DNA for the CDR3 is TGTGCCAGCAGTCTGGTCGGGCTCGGCTATGGCTACACCTTC.

The chain carries TRBV5-5 and TRBJ1-2; possibly TRBD1 for D (5 bases). The CDR3 loop spans 13 amino acids. From germline, CDR1 is SGHKS and CDR2 YYEKEE (reference sequence). V gave up 5 bases and J gave up 5 bases, with 13 bases separating them. The CDR3 bases are TGTGCCAGCAGGCCTCAGGGAAGGTATGGCTACACCTTC. It translates to CASRPQGRYGYTF.

This clonotype was observed many times. The chain links TRBV11-2 to TRBJ2-2; D might be TRBD1 (6 bases). The CDR3 runs to 14 residues. Trimming took 6 bases from V and 7 from J, leaving 15 bases between them. From germline, CDR1 is SGHAT and CDR2 FQNNGV. The CDR3 sequence is CASSRNRAGGELFF. The CDR3 nucleotides are TGTGCCAGCAGTCGTAACAGGGCGGGCGGGGAGCTGTTTTTT.

The chain joins TRBV14 to TRBJ2-5; D might be TRBD1 or TRBD2, each matching 5 bases. Trimming removed 0 bases from V and 2 bases from J, with 13 bases in between. Looked up from germline, CDR1 is SGHDN and CDR2 is FVKESK. The CDR3 consists of 16 residues. The CDR3 loop reads CASSQDPRGPQETQYF. DNA of the CDR3: TGTGCCAGCAGCCAAGACCCGAGGGGACCACAAGAGACCCAGTACTTC.

This clonotype showed up many times. The V call is TRBV3-1, the J call TRBJ2-7, with D perhaps TRBD2 (7 bases). The germline gives CDR1 LGHDT, CDR2 YNNKEL (reference sequence). This CDR3 has 14 amino acids. V lost 0 bases, J lost 6 bases, and 12 bases lay in between. CDR3 residues: CASSQEPRGGEQYF. The CDR3 DNA is TGTGCCAGCAGCCAAGAGCCGAGGGGGGGCGAGCAGTACTTC.

This clonotype has only a few counts. The V gene is TRBV6-1, the J gene TRBJ2-1; D is perhaps TRBD1 or TRBD2 (5 bases each). Trimming shortened V by 3 bases and J by 9 bases, and 18 bases separated the two germline ends. The germline V gene has CDR1 MNHNS and CDR2 SASEGT. The CDR3 runs 15 residues. CDR3 DNA sequence: TGTGCCAGCAGTGACGTACCCCCTGGGGCGGGTGAGCAGTTCTTC. This encodes CASSDVPPGAGEQFF.

This sequence joins TRBV3-1 and TRBJ2-7; 9 bases align to TRBD2. The CDR3 is 16 residues long. CDR1 is LGHDT and CDR2 is YNNKEL in the germline V gene (reference sequence). J gave up 3 bases and V 1 base, and 7 bases lay outside the gene matches. The CDR3 nucleotides are TGTGCCAGCAGCCAAGTAGGCGGGAGGGCCTTCTACGAGCAGTACTTC. This codes for CASSQVGGRAFYEQYF.

As concerns this clonotype: The germline gene is not matched at one end of the junction; a read error may be the cause. The chain uses TRBV3-1 and TRBJ2-7, with a possible D match to TRBD2 (5 bases). The CDR3 loop spans 14 amino acids. Germline lookup yields CDR1 LGHDT and CDR2 YNNKEL (reference sequence). Here the CDR3 DNA reads TGTGCCAGCAGTCAAGAAGGACTCTCCTACGAGCAGTACTTC. This translates into CASSQEGLSYEQYF.

The sample holds many counts of this clonotype. The rearrangement uses TRBV30 and TRBJ2-3; D remains unclear. Trimming cost V 1 base and J 3 bases, with 2 bases left between them. Germline values: CDR1 GTSNPN, CDR2 SVGIG (reference sequence). This CDR3 is 11 amino acids long. The CDR3 region has the DNA TGTGCCTGGAGTGAGACAGATACGCAGTATTTT. Translated: CAWSETDTQYF.